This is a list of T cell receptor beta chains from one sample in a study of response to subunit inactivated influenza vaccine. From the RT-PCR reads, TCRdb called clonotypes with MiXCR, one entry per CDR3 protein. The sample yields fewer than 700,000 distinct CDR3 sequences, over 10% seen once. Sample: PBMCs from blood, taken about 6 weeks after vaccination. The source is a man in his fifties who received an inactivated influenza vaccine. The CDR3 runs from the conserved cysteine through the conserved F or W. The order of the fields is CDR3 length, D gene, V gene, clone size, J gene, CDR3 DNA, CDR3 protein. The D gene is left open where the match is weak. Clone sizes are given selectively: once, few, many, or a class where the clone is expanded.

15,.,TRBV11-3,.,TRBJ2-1,TGTGCCAGCAGCTTAAGGGGTAACCTAGTAAATGAGCAGTTCTTC,CASSLRGNLVNEQFF
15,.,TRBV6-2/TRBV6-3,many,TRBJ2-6,TGTGCCAGCAGTTACGAGGAGTCTGGGGCCAACGTCCTGACTTTC,CASSYEESGANVLTF
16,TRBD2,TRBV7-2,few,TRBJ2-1,TGTGCCAGCAGCCGGACTAGCGGGGGGAGGTACAATGAGCAGTTCTTC,CASSRTSGGRYNEQFF
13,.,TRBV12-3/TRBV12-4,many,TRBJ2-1,TGTGCCAGCAGTTGGGGGCTGGAAATGATGCAGTTCTTC,CASSWGLEMMQFF
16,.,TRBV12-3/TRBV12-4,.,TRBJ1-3,TGTGCCAGCAGTCCCGGACAGACTATCTCTGGAAACACCATATATTTT,CASSPGQTISGNTIYF
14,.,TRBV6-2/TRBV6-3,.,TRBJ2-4,TGTGCCAGCGCATGGAGCACCTCCCTGGACATTCAGTACTTC,CASAWSTSLDIQYF
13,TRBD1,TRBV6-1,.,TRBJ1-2,TGTGCCAGCAGTAGTGGACAGGACTATGGCTACACCTTC,CASSSGQDYGYTF
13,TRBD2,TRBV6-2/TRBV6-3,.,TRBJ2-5,TGTGCCAGCACAAGCGGGGGGGCAGAGACCCAGTACTTC,CASTSGGAETQYF
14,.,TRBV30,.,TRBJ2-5,TGTGCCTGGAGTGGGGGACACCTAAAAGAGACCCAGTACTTC,CAWSGGHLKETQYF
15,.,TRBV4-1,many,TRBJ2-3,TGCGCCAGCAGCGCCCGGACCACACTGACAGATACGCAGTATTTT,CASSARTTLTDTQYF
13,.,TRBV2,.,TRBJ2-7,TGTGCCAGCATTCGGACACCTTCCTACGAGCAGTACTTC,CASIRTPSYEQYF
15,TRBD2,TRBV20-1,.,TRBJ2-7,TGCAGTGCCTTACTAGCGGGCAAGAGCTCCTACGAGCAGTACTTC,CSALLAGKSSYEQYF
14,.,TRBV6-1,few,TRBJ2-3,TGTGCCAGTGCCGGGACCCAAGGCGCAGATACGCAGTATTTT,CASAGTQGADTQYF
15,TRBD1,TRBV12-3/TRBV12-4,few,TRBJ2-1,TGTGCCAGCAGTTTAGAACAGGGGGGATACAATGAGCAGTTCTTC,CASSLEQGGYNEQFF
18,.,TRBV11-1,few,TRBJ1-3,TGTGCCAGCAGCTCTACCCCCATCGGATCTGAAGCCGCGCGCACCATATATTTT,CASSSTPIGSEAARTIYF